One sample yielded the 4 T cell receptor beta chains listed below, sequenced in a study of Graves' ophthalmopathy and Graves' hyperthyroidism. CDR3 regions of TCR beta were amplified from RNA transcripts. A first-round RT-PCR used HTBI primers, followed by a second-round multiplex PCR. TCRdb called the multiplex PCR reads again in MiXCR, with one record for every CDR3 protein. The data show about 740,000 distinct CDR3 sequences, with roughly 40% seen just once and 40% to 55% held by the top ten. The specimen sequenced was peripheral blood. All receptors derive from an adult man with Graves' ophthalmopathy.

This clonotype was observed a handful of times. This chain uses TRBV28 with TRBJ1-1, with 9 positions matching TRBD1. J was trimmed by 1 base and V by 3 bases; bases with no gene match: 6. The germline CDR1 and CDR2 sequences are MDHEN and SYDVKM. This CDR3 region has 16 residues. The CDR3 sequence: CASSFASGQGNTEAFF. In nucleotides, the CDR3 is TGTGCCAGCAGTTTTGCTTCGGGACAGGGGAACACTGAAGCTTTCTTT.

The chain combines TRBV11-2 with TRBJ1-1; 7 positions agree with TRBD1. Unmatched junction bases numbered 8, after V lost 4 bases and J lost 6 bases. Germline CDR1 and CDR2: SGHAT and FQNNGV. CDR3 length equals 14 residues. CDR3 bases: TGTGCCAGCAGCTCCAACAGGGGACGAGCTGAAGCTTTCTTT. It yields the protein CASSSNRGRAEAFF.

This clonotype was detected only once. This may be a read error: a much more frequent sequence differs by one nucleotide. The V and J genes are TRBV10-3 and TRBJ2-5; a weak D match, TRBD1 (6 bases). Germline-derived CDR1 and CDR2 are ENHRY and SYGVKD. CDR3 length: 14 residues. V lost 4 bases to trimming and J lost 11 bases, with 20 bases between them. The CDR3 bases are TGTGCCATCAGTGGTAAAGCAGGGGAATACGGGCAGTACTTC. It specifies CAISGKAGEYGQYF.

This clonotype was seen many times. An end of the junction does not agree with germline; a read error may underlie this. The chain links TRBV10-3 to TRBJ1-2, with D possibly being TRBD1 (5 bases). The V gene's germline CDR1 is ENHRY and CDR2 SYGVKD. This CDR3 spans 14 amino acids. The CDR3 loop reads CASSYSQGPYGYTF. The CDR3 nucleotides read TGTGCCAGCAGTTACTCGCAGGGACCATATGGCTACACCTTC.